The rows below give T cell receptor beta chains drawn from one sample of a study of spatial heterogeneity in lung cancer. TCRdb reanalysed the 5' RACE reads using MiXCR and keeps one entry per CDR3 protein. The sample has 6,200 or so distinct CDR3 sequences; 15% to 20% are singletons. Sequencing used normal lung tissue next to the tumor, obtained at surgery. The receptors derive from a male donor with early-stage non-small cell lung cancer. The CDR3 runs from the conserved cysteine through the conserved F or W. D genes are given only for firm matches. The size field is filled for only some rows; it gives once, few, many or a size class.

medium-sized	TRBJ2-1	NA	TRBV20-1	TGCAGTGGAGGCGAGCGGGCTTACAATGAGCAGTTCTTC	CSGGERAYNEQFF
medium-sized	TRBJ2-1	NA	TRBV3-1	TGTGCCAGCAGCCAAGCTCCGAGCTCCTACAATGAGCAGTTCTTC	CASSQAPSSYNEQFF
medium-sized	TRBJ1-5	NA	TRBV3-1	TGTGCCAGCAGCCCGGGGGTGGGGAATCAGCCCCAGCATTTT	CASSPGVGNQPQHF
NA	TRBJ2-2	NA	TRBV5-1	TGCGCCAGCAGGCCGGCCATGAACACCGGGGAGCTGTTTTTT	CASRPAMNTGELFF
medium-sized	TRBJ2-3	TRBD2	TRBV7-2	TGTGCCAGCAGCTTACTAGCGGGACCCACAGATACGCAGTATTTT	CASSLLAGPTDTQYF
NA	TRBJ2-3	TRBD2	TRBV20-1	TGCAGTGCTAGGGATGCTAGCGGAGATACGCAGTATTTT	CSARDASGDTQYF
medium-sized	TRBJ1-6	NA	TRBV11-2	TGTGCCAGCAGCAAAGACCGGAGCTCCTATAATTCACCCCTCCACTTT	CASSKDRSSYNSPLHF
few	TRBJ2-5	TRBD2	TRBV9	TGTGCCAGCAGCGTAGATGGCGGGAGAGAGGAGACCCAGTACTTC	CASSVDGGREETQYF
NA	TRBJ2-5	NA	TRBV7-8	TGTGCCAGCAGCTTTGGTTACTCGGAGACCCAGTACTTC	CASSFGYSETQYF
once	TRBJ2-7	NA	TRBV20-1	TGCAGTGCTCCGGTTCTACCACATTACGAGCAGTACTTC	CSAPVLPHYEQYF
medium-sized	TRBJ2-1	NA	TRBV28	TGTGCCAGCAGAGGGGGCGGGAGCAATGAGCAGTTCTTC	CASRGGGSNEQFF
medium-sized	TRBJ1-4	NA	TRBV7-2	TGTGCCAGCAGCTTAGACGGCAGAACGCGTGAAAAACTGTTTTTT	CASSLDGRTREKLFF
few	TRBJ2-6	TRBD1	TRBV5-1	TGCGCCAGCAGCCAGGGACAGGAATACACTGGGGCCAACGTCCTGACTTTC	CASSQGQEYTGANVLTF
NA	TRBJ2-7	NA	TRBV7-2	TGTGCCAGCAGCCTTACAGGAATGGGCGAGCAGTACTTC	CASSLTGMGEQYF
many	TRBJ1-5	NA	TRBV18	TGTGCCAGCTCAAGGGGGGTCAATCAGCCCCAGCATTTT	CASSRGVNQPQHF
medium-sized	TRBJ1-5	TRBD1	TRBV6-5	TGTGCCAGCAGTGATTCACAGGGGGGTTACCAGCCCCAGCATTTT	CASSDSQGGYQPQHF
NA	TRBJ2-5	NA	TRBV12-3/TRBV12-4	TGTGCCAGCAGTTTGCTGGACCAGGGAAAAGAGACCCAGTACTTC	CASSLLDQGKETQYF
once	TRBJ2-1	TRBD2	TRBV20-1	TGCAGTGCTAGACCGGGCGGGAGTGGGTACAATGAGCAGTTCTTC	CSARPGGSGYNEQFF
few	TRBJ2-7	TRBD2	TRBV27	TGTGCCAGCAGTTCTCTCGGGGTTAGTAGCGGGAGTGGAGAGCAGTACTTC	CASSSLGVSSGSGEQYF
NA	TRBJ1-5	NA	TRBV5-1	TGCGCCAGCAGCCCCCAGCCGGGGGATCAGCCCCAGCATTTT	CASSPQPGDQPQHF